Listed here is a single T cell receptor (beta chain). This record comes from a study of blood T cell repertoires in COVID-19. Turning to the study itself: COVID-19 samples collected from the United States, Italy and Spain covered acute and convalescent phases.

The study recruited people aged roughly 18 to 100 years across some 23 US areas. Two negative PCRs, clearance, or symptom resolution were required of recovered Cohort 3 donors. Original processing methods: Using reference gene primer amplification, nucleated cell counts were estimated. The data were produced by immunoSEQ multiplex PCR, yet TCRdb's version contains in-frame clones alone and is incomplete. V and J calls and clone size are as listed in that table; D and trimming were resolved from the DNA. The table shows 150,000 or so clones, with about four fifths occurring only once. Sequences were obtained from PBMCs or T cells enriched from blood (not recorded which). The sequence derives from a man aged 50-59 years who had recovered from COVID-19.

This CDR3 is CASSRDSYEQYF. CDR3 nucleotide sequence: TGTGCCAGTAGCCGGGACAGCTACGAGCAGTACTTC. The V gene is TRBV19, the J gene TRBJ2-7; 7 nucleotides align to TRBD1. The CDR3 totals 12 residues. V lost 6 bases to trimming and J lost 3 bases; unmatched junction nucleotides: 2. The V gene's germline CDR1 is LNHDA and CDR2 SQIVND (reference sequence).